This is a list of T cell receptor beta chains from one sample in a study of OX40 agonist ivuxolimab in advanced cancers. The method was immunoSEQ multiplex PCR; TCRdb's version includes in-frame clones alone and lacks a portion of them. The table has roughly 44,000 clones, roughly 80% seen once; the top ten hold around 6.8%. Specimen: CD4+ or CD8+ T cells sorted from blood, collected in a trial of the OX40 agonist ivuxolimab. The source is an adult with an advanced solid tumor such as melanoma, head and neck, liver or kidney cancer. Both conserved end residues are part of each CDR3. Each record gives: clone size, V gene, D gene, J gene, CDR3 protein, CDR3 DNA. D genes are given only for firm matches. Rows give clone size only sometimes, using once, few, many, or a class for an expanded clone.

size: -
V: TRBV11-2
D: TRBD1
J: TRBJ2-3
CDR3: CASSPSHWDSSSTDTQYF
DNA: TGTGCCAGCAGCCCTTCGCACTGGGACAGCTCTTCCACAGATACGCAGTATTTT

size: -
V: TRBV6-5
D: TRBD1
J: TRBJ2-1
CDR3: CASSPDRGAYNEQFF
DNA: TGTGCCAGCAGCCCCGACAGGGGAGCCTACAATGAGCAGTTCTTC

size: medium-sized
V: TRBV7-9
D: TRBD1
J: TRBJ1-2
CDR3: CASSLGTGPYGYTF
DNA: TGTGCCAGCAGCTTGGGGACAGGCCCCTATGGCTACACCTTC

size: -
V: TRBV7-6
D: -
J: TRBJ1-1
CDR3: CASSSDTGQTEAFF
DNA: TGTGCCAGCAGCTCGGACACAGGGCAAACTGAAGCTTTCTTT

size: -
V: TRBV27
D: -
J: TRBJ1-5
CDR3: CASSLSIPHGQPQHF
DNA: TGTGCCAGCAGTTTATCAATACCTCACGGACAGCCCCAGCATTTT

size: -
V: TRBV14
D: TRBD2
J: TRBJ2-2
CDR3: CASSQGILAGGSGELFF
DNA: TGTGCCAGCAGCCAGGGGATCCTAGCGGGAGGTTCGGGGGAGCTGTTTTTT

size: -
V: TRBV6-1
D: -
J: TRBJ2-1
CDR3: CASSEGGFSYNEQFF
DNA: TGTGCCAGCAGTGAGGGGGGTTTCTCCTACAATGAGCAGTTCTTC

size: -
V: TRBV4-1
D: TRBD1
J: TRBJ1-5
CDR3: CASSQGQSNQPQHF
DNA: TGCGCCAGCAGCCAGGGACAGAGCAATCAGCCCCAGCATTTT

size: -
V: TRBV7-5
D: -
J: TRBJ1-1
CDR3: CASSFVSGLNTEAFF
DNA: TGTGCCAGCAGCTTCGTGTCTGGGTTGAACACTGAAGCTTTCTTT

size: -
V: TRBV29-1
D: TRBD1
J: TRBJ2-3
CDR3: CSVNGQGVGTDTQYF
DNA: TGCAGCGTGAACGGACAGGGGGTGGGCACAGATACGCAGTATTTT

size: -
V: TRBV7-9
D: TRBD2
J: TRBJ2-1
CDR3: CASSSPSGLSYNEQFF
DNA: TGTGCCAGCAGCTCCCCTAGCGGGCTCTCCTACAATGAGCAGTTCTTC

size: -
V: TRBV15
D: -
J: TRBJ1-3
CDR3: CATSRGAFGNTIYF
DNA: TGTGCCACCAGCAGAGGGGCGTTCGGAAACACCATATATTTT

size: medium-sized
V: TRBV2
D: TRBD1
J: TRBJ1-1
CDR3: CASSFGQDTEAFF
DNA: TGTGCCAGCAGTTTTGGACAGGACACTGAAGCTTTCTTT

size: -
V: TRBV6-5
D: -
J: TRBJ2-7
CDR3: CASSFYGSGSYEQYF
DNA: TGTGCCAGCAGTTTTTACGGGAGTGGGTCCTACGAGCAGTACTTC

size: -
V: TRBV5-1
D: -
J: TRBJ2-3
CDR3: CASSLMVLDTQYF
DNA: TGCGCCAGCAGCTTGATGGTCCTGGATACGCAGTATTTT

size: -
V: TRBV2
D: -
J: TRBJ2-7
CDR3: CASSERGAYFYEQYF
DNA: TGTGCCAGCAGTGAAAGGGGAGCCTATTTCTACGAGCAGTACTTC

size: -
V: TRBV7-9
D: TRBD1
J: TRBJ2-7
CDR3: CASSFTGVVYEQYF
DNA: TGTGCCAGCAGCTTTACAGGGGTCGTCTACGAGCAGTACTTC

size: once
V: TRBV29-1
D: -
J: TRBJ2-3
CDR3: CSVVISSTDTQYF
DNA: TGCAGCGTTGTGATCTCTAGCACAGATACGCAGTATTTT

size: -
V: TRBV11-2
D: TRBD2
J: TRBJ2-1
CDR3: CASSLVPLAGGDQFF
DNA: TGTGCCAGCAGCTTAGTCCCCCTAGCGGGAGGGGACCAGTTCTTC

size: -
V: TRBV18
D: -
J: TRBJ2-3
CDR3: CASSIRVNTQYF
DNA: TGTGCCAGCTCAATCAGGGTAAATACGCAGTATTTT

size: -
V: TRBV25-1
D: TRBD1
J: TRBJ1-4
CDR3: CASSAALVGQGVEKLFF
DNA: TGTGCCAGCAGTGCCGCCCTAGTAGGACAGGGGGTCGAAAAACTGTTTTTT

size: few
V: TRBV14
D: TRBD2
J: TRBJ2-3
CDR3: CASSQFRTSGDTQYF
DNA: TGTGCCAGCAGCCAATTTCGAACTAGCGGAGATACGCAGTATTTT

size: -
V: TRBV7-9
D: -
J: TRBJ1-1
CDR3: CASSLVGMNTEAFF
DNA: TGTGCCAGCAGCTTGGTGGGTATGAACACTGAAGCTTTCTTT

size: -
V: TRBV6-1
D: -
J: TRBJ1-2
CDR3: CASRLGGYTF
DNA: TGTGCCAGCAGGCTGGGTGGCTACACCTTC

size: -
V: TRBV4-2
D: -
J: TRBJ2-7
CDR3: CASSPRRAYEQYF
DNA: TGTGCCAGCAGCCCCCGTCGGGCCTACGAGCAGTACTTC

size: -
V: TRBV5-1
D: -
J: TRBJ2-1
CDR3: CASSFRGSYNEQFF
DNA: TGCGCCAGCAGCTTTCGGGGGAGTTACAATGAGCAGTTCTTC

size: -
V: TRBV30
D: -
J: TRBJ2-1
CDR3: CAWNTKGARRNNEQFF
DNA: TGTGCCTGGAATACAAAGGGAGCCCGGCGGAACAATGAGCAGTTCTTC

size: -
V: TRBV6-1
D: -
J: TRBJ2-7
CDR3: CASRQGSGTYEQYF
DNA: TGTGCCAGCAGACAGGGATCTGGAACCTACGAGCAGTACTTC

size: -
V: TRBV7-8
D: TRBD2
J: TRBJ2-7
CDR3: CASSASGGSIEQYF
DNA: TGTGCCAGCAGCGCCTCGGGGGGGTCGATCGAGCAGTACTTC

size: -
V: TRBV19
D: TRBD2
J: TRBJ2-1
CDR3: CASSPNLAGSRYEQFF
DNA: TGTGCCAGTAGTCCGAATCTAGCGGGATCAAGATATGAGCAGTTCTTC

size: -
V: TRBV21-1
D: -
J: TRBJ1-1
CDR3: CASSKGLEGRGDEAFF
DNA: TGTGCCAGCAGCAAAGGGTTGGAGGGACGGGGCGATGAAGCTTTCTTT

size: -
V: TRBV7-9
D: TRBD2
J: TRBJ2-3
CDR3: CASSSAGTSGTSTDTQYF
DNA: TGTGCCAGCAGCTCTGCCGGGACTAGCGGGACTAGCACAGATACGCAGTATTTT

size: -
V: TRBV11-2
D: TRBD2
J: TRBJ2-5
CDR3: CASRRLGLAGSQETQYF
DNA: TGTGCCAGCAGGAGACTAGGACTAGCGGGAAGCCAAGAGACCCAGTACTTC

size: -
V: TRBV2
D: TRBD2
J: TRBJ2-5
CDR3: CASRPMTSGRVGTQYF
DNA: TGTGCCAGCAGACCTATGACTAGCGGGAGGGTAGGGACCCAGTACTTC

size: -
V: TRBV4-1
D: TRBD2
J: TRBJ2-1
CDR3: CASSQAFGLAYNEQFF
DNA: TGCGCCAGCAGCCAAGCGTTCGGACTAGCCTACAATGAGCAGTTCTTC

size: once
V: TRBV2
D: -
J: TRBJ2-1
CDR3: CASSGSPSALESYNEQFF
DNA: TGTGCCAGCAGTGGTTCGCCTAGCGCCTTAGAATCCTACAATGAGCAGTTCTTC

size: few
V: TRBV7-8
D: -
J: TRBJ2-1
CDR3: CASSPPVVNEQFF
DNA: TGTGCCAGCAGCCCCCCAGTGGTCAATGAGCAGTTCTTC

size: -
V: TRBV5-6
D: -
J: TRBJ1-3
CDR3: CASSLTVSGNTIYF
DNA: TGTGCCAGCAGCTTGACGGTATCTGGAAACACCATATATTTT

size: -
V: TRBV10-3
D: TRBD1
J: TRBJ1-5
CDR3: CAISEQTGEYQPQHF
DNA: TGTGCCATCAGTGAGCAGACAGGGGAATATCAGCCCCAGCATTTT

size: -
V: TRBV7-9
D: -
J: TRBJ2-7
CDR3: CASSLNGATDEQYF
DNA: TGTGCCAGCAGCTTAAATGGGGCTACGGACGAGCAGTACTTC

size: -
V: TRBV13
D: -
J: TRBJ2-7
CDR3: CASSWTTIPYEQYF
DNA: TGTGCCAGCAGCTGGACGACCATCCCCTACGAGCAGTACTTC

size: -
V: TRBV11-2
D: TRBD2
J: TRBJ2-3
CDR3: CASSSTGGSNTQYF
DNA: TGTGCCAGCAGCTCGACGGGAGGGAGTAATACGCAGTATTTT

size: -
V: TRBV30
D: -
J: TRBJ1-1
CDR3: CAWRGNTEAFF
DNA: TGTGCCTGGAGGGGGAACACTGAAGCTTTCTTT

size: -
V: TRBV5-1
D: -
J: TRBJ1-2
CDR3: CASSFGPGGTPYGYTF
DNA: TGCGCCAGCAGCTTTGGGCCGGGGGGAACCCCCTATGGCTACACCTTC

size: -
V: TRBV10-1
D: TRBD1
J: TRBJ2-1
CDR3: CASSARDSSYNEQFF
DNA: TGCGCCAGCAGTGCCCGGGACAGCTCCTACAATGAGCAGTTCTTC

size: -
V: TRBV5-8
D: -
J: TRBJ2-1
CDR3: CASSLGLVYYNEQFF
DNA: TGTGCCAGCAGCTTGGGACTGGTATACTACAATGAGCAGTTCTTC